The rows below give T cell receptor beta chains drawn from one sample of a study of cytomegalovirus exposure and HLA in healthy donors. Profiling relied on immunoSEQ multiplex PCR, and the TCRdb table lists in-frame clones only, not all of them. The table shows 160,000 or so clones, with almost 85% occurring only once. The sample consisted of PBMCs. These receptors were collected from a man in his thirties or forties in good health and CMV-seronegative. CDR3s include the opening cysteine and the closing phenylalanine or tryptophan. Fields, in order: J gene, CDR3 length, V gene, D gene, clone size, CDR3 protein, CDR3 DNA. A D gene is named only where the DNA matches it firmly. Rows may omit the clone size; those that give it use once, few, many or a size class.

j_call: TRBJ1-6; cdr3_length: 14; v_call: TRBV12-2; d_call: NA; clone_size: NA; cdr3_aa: CASRLGERKSPLHF; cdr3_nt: TGTGCAAGTCGCTTAGGTGAGCGGAAATCACCCCTCCACTTT
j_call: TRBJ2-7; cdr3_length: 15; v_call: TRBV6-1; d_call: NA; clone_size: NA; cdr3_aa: CATHRVMDSSYEQYF; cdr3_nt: TGTGCCACTCACAGGGTAATGGACTCCTCCTACGAGCAGTACTTC
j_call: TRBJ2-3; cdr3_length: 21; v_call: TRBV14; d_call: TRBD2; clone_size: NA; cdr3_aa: CASSQDTAGTSGRANTDTQYF; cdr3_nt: TGTGCCAGCAGCCAAGATACCGCCGGGACTAGCGGGAGGGCGAACACAGATACGCAGTATTTT
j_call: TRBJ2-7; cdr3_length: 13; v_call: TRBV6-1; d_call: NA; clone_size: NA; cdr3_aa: CASSEASGYEQYF; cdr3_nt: TGTGCCAGCAGTGAAGCCTCAGGGTACGAGCAGTACTTC
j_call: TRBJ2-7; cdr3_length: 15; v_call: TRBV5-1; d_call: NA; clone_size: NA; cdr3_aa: CASSSGDTQAYEQYF; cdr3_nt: TGCGCCAGCAGCTCTGGGGACACCCAAGCCTACGAGCAGTACTTC
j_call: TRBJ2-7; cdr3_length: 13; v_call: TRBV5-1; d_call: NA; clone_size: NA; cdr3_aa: CASSSPSSYEQYF; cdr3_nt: TGCGCCAGCAGCTCCCCGAGCTCCTACGAGCAGTACTTC
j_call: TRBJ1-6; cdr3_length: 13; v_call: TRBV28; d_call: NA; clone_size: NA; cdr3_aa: CASSFRGDSPLHF; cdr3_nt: TGTGCCAGCAGTTTTAGGGGTGATTCACCCCTCCACTTT
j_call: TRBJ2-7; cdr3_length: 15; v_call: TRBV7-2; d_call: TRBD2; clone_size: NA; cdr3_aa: CASSIVIGRAHEQYF; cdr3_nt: TGTGCCAGCAGCATCGTCATCGGGAGGGCCCACGAGCAGTACTTC
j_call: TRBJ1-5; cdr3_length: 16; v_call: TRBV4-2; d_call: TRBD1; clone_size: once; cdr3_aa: CASSQDPGGPGQPQHF; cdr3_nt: TGTGCCAGCAGCCAAGATCCAGGGGGCCCCGGTCAGCCCCAGCATTTT
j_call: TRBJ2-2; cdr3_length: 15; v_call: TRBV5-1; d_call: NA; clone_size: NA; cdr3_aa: CASSLDPDSTGELFF; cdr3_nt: TGCGCCAGCAGCTTGGACCCGGACAGCACCGGGGAGCTGTTTTTT
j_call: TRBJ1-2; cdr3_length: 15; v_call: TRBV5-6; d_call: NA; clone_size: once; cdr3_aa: CASSLASAGWYGYTF; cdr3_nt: TGTGCCAGCAGCTTGGCCTCGGCAGGGTGGTATGGCTACACCTTC
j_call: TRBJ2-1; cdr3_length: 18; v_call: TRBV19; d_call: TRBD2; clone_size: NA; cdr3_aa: CASSTTSTSGGARNEQFF; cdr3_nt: TGTGCCAGTAGCACTACTTCGACTAGCGGGGGGGCACGAAATGAGCAGTTCTTC
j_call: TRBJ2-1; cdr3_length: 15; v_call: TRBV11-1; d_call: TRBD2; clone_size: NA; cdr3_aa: CASSLVAGGGSEQFF; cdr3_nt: TGTGCCAGCAGCTTAGTGGCGGGAGGGGGTAGTGAGCAGTTCTTC
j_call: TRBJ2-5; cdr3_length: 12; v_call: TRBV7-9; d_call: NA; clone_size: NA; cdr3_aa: CASSPEVQTQYF; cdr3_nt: TGTGCCAGCAGCCCCGAGGTCCAGACCCAGTACTTC
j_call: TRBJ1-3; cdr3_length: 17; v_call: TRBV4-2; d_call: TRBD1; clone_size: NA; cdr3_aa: CASSQDTGQGPGNTIYF; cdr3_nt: TGTGCCAGCAGCCAAGATACGGGACAGGGGCCTGGAAACACCATATATTTT
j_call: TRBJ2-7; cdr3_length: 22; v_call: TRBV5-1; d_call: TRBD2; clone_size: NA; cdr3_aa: CASHRGEQLGLAGGKGSREQYF; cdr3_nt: TGCGCCAGCCACCGGGGGGAGCAGCTGGGACTAGCGGGAGGAAAGGGGTCTCGCGAGCAGTACTTC
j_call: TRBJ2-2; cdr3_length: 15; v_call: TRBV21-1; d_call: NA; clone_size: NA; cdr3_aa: CASTVGLSNTGELFF; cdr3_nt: TGTGCCAGCACCGTAGGACTTTCGAACACCGGGGAGCTGTTTTTT
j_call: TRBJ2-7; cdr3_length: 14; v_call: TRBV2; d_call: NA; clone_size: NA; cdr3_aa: CASSETWQAYEQYF; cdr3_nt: TGTGCCAGCAGTGAAACGTGGCAGGCCTACGAGCAGTACTTC
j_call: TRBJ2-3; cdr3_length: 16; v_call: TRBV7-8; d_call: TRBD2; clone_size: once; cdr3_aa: CASSSGLAGVADTQYF; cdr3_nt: TGTGCCAGCAGCTCCGGACTAGCGGGAGTGGCAGATACGCAGTATTTT
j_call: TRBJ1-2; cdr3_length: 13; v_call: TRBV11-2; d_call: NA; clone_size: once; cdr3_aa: CASSATGSSGYTF; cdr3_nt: TGTGCCAGCAGCGCCACAGGGTCGTCGGGCTACACCTTC
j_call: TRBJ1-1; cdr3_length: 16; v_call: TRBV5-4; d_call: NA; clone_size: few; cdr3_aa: CASNPIDMDMNTEAFF; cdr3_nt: TGTGCCAGCAACCCCATCGATATGGACATGAACACTGAAGCTTTCTTT
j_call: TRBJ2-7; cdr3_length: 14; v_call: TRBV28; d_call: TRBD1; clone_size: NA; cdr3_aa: CASSSPTGTYEQYF; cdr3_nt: TGTGCCAGCAGTTCTCCGACAGGGACCTACGAGCAGTACTTC
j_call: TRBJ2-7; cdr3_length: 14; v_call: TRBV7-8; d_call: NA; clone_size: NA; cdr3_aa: CASSLNSDSYEQYF; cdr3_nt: TGTGCCAGCAGCTTAAATTCAGACTCCTACGAGCAGTACTTC
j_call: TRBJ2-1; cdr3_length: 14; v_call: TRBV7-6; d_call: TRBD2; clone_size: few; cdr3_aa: CASSTRRGEDEQFF; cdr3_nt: TGTGCCAGCAGCACCCGGCGGGGGGAAGATGAGCAGTTCTTC
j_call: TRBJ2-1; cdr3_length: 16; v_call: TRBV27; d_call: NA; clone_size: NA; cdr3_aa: CASNYGPGAPYNEQFF; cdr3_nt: TGTGCCAGCAACTACGGACCGGGAGCCCCCTACAATGAGCAGTTCTTC
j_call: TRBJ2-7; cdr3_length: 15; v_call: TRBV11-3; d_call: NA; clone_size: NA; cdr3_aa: CASSSPGADSYEQYF; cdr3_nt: TGTGCCAGCAGCTCCCCCGGTGCGGACTCCTACGAGCAGTACTTC
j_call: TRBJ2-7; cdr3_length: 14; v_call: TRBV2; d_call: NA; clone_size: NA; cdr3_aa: CASSDQGTSYEQYF; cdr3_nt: TGTGCCAGCAGTGACCAGGGAACTTCCTACGAGCAGTACTTC
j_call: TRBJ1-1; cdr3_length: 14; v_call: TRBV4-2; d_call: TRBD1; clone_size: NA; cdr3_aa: CASSLDRASTEAFF; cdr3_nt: TGTGCCAGCAGCCTGGACAGGGCTAGCACTGAAGCTTTCTTT
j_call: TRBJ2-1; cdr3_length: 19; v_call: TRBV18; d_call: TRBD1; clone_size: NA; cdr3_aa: CASSPFRDREGTRYNEQFF; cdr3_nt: TGTGCCAGCTCGCCTTTTCGGGACAGGGAGGGCACCCGTTACAATGAGCAGTTCTTC
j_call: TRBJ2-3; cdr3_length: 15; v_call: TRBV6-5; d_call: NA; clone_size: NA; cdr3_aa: CASTLGGGPTDTQYF; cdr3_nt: TGTGCCAGCACCCTGGGGGGGGGCCCGACAGATACGCAGTATTTT
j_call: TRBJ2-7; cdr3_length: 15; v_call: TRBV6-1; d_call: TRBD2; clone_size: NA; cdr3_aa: CASSDGTSSSDEQYF; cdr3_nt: TGTGCCAGCAGTGACGGGACTAGCTCTTCAGACGAGCAGTACTTC
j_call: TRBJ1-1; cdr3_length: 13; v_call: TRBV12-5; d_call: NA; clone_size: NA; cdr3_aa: CASGLEEGTEAFF; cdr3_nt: TGTGCTAGTGGTTTGGAAGAGGGCACTGAAGCTTTCTTT
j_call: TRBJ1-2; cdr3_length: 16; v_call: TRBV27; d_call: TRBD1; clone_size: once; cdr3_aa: CASSLKPGQGAGGYTF; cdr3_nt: TGTGCCAGCAGTTTGAAACCGGGACAGGGGGCGGGAGGCTACACCTTC
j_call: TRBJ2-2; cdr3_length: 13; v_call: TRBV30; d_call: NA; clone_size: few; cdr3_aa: CAWRGGYTGELFF; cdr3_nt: TGTGCCTGGAGAGGGGGATACACCGGGGAGCTGTTTTTT
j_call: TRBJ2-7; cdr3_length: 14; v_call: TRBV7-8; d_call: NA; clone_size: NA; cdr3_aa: CASSLVGVGGEQYF; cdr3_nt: TGTGCCAGCAGCTTAGTAGGGGTTGGCGGCGAGCAGTACTTC
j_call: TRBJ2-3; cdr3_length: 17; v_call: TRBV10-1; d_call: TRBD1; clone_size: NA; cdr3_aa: CASKEPRQGSSTDTQYF; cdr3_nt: TGCGCCTCCAAGGAGCCTCGACAGGGATCGAGCACAGATACGCAGTATTTT
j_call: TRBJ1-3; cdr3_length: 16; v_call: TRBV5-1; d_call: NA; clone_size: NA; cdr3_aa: CASSPQTRGSGNTIYF; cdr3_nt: TGCGCCAGCAGCCCACAAACCAGGGGCTCTGGAAACACCATATATTTT
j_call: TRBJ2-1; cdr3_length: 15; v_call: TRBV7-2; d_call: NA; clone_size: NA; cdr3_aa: CASSLPEGAAPKQFF; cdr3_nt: TGTGCCAGCAGCTTACCCGAAGGGGCCGCGCCCAAGCAGTTCTTC
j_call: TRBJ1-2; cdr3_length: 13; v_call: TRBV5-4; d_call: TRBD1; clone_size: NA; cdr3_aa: CASSPGQAYGYTF; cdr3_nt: TGTGCCAGCAGCCCGGGACAGGCCTATGGCTACACCTTC
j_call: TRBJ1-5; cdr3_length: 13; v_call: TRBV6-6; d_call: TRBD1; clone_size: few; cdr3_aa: CASSDRGNQPQHF; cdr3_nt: TGTGCCAGCAGTGACAGGGGCAATCAGCCCCAGCATTTT
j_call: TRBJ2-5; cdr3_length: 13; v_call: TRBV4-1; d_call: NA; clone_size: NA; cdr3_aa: CASSLTGGETQYF; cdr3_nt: TGCGCCAGCAGCCTGACCGGCGGGGAGACCCAGTACTTC
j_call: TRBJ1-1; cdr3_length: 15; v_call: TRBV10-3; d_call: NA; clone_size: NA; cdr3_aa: CAISALGAGDTEAFF; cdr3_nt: TGTGCCATCAGTGCCCTTGGGGCGGGGGACACTGAAGCTTTCTTT
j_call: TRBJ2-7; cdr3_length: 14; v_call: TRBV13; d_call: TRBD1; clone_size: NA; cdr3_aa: CASSSDRTSYEQYF; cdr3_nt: TGTGCCAGCAGTTCGGACAGGACCTCCTACGAGCAGTACTTC
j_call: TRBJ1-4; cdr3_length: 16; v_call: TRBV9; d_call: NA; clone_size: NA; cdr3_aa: CASSPGQGHLNEKLFF; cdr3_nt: TGTGCCAGCAGCCCTGGTCAGGGCCACCTTAATGAAAAACTGTTTTTT
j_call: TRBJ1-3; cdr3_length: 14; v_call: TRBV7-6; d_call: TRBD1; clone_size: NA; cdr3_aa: CASSLGTGRDTIYF; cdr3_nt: TGTGCCAGCAGCCTAGGGACAGGGCGAGACACCATATATTTT
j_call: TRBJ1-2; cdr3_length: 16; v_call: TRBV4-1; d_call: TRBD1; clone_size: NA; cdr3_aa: CASSQDGQDFFKRFLF; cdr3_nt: TGCGCCAGCAGCCAAGACGGACAGGACTTTTTTAAGAGGTTCCTCTTC
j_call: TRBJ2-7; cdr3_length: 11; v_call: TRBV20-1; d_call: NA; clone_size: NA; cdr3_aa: CSARASYEQYF; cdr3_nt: TGCAGTGCTAGAGCCAGCTACGAGCAGTACTTC
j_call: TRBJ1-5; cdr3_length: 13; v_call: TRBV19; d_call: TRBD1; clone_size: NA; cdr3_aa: CASSPGGKQPQHF; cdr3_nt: TGTGCCAGTAGTCCAGGGGGCAAACAGCCCCAGCATTTT
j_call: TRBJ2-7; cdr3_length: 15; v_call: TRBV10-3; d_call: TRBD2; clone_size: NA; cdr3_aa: CAITRGEGSPYEQYF; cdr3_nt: TGTGCCATCACCCGGGGGGAGGGGTCCCCCTACGAGCAGTACTTC
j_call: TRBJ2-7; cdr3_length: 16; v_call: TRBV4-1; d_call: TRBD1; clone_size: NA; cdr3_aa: CASSQDVDRGLDEQYF; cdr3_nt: TGCGCCAGCAGCCAAGATGTTGACAGGGGGCTGGACGAGCAGTACTTC
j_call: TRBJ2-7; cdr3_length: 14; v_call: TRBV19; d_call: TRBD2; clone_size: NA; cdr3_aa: CASSNIAGFYEQYF; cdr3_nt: TGTGCCAGTAGTAACATAGCGGGATTCTACGAGCAGTACTTC
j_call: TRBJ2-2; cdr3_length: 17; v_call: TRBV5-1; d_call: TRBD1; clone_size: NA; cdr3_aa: CASSLDPGGGNTGELFF; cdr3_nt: TGCGCCAGCAGCTTGGACCCAGGGGGTGGGAACACCGGGGAGCTGTTTTTT
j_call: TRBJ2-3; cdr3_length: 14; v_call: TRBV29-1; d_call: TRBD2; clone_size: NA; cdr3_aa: CSVRLAGVTDTQYF; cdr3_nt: TGCAGCGTTCGACTAGCGGGGGTCACAGATACGCAGTATTTT
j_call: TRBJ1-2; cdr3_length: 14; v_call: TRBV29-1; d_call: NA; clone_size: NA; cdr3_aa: CSVEGVQGSYGYTF; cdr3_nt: TGCAGCGTTGAGGGAGTACAGGGCAGCTATGGCTACACCTTC